These 3 T cell receptor beta chains originate from one sample sequenced in a study of T cell responses to AZD1222 COVID-19 vaccine. Clones were sequenced by immunoSEQ multiplex PCR, and TCRdb holds only the in-frame ones, with some missing. Of 100,000 to 120,000 clones in the sample, more than 75% were seen once. The specimen comprised peripheral blood, sampled on day 0 of AZD1222 vaccination. These receptors all come from an adult in good health.

The chain joins TRBV27 to TRBJ2-2, with a possible D match to TRBD1 (6 bases). This CDR3 comprises 16 residues. V lost 5 bases to trimming and J lost 0 bases, with 13 bases between them. CDR1 and CDR2 from the germline V gene are MNHEY and SMNVEV (reference sequence). CDR3 bases: TGTGCCAGCAGTCTCTCGACAGGTCCGAACACCGGGGAGCTGTTTTTT. Protein: CASSLSTGPNTGELFF.

The chain employs TRBV2 and TRBJ1-6; TRBD1 agrees at 9 bases. Germline V CDR1 and CDR2: SNHLY, FYNNEI. The J segment lost 9 bases and the V segment lost 6 bases, leaving 9 bases of the junction unmatched. The CDR3 length is 15 residues. CDR3 amino acids: CASSLEQGARSPLHF. DNA of the CDR3: TGTGCCAGCAGCCTAGAACAGGGGGCGCGTTCACCCCTCCACTTT.

The rearrangement uses TRBV4-1 and TRBJ2-1; no clear D. The CDR3 loop spans 15 amino acids. Trimming removed 4 bases from V and 8 bases from J, with 18 bases in between. In germline, CDR1 is MGHRA, CDR2 YSYEKL. CDR3 region: CASSRGWAQGYEQFF. In nucleotides, the CDR3 is TGCGCCAGCAGCCGGGGATGGGCTCAAGGCTATGAGCAGTTCTTC.